This is a list of T cell receptor beta chains from one sample in a study of T cells in Graves' hyperthyroidism and ophthalmopathy. TCRdb analysed the multiplex PCR reads with MiXCR anew, one entry per CDR3 protein. In the table there are about 610,000 distinct CDR3 sequences, about 14% of which are singletons. The sample was blood. These receptors all come from a woman in her forties with Graves' ophthalmopathy. Both conserved end residues are part of each CDR3. A D gene is named only where the DNA matches it firmly. Size tells how often a clone was seen (once, few, many) or the class of an expanded clone, and some rows leave it out.

j_call clone_size v_call d_call cdr3_nt cdr3_aa
TRBJ2-7 . TRBV7-2 TRBD2 TGTGCCAGCAGCTTAGAGGGGACTAGCGGGATGCACGAGCAGTACTTC CASSLEGTSGMHEQYF
TRBJ1-5 many TRBV6-1 TRBD1 TGTGCCAGCAGTGTAGCAGGGGGCGATCAGCCCCAGCATTTT CASSVAGGDQPQHF
TRBJ2-7 few TRBV5-1 . TGCGCCAGCAGCTTGGTTGCCGGCCAAGGGGACGAGCAGTACTTC CASSLVAGQGDEQYF
TRBJ2-7 many TRBV20-1 TRBD2 TGCAGTGCTAGAATCCCGGGACTAGCGGTCTACGAGCAGTACTTC CSARIPGLAVYEQYF
TRBJ2-3 few TRBV29-1 TRBD2 TGCAGCGTTGATGGACTAGAGCTCCCAGATACGCAGTATTTT CSVDGLELPDTQYF
TRBJ2-7 . TRBV28 TRBD2 TGTGCCAGCAGCCAAGTTGCGGGAGACAACTACGAGCAGTACTTC CASSQVAGDNYEQYF
TRBJ2-7 many TRBV6-1 . TGTGCCAGCAGTGAAGAGGGGTCTGGCTCCTACGAGCAGTACTTC CASSEEGSGSYEQYF
TRBJ1-5 many TRBV6-1 TRBD1 TGTGCCAGCAGTGCGTCAGAAGGACAGGGGTATTTTAAATCGAACCAGCCCCAGCATTTT CASSASEGQGYFKSNQPQHF
TRBJ1-1 many TRBV12-3/TRBV12-4 . TGTGCCAGCAGTTTGCAGGGAGTGGCCACTGAAGCTTTCTTT CASSLQGVATEAFF
TRBJ1-2 many TRBV7-9 . TGTGCCAGCAGCTTAGCCGGAGGGAGGGCCGGGGGCTACACCTTC CASSLAGGRAGGYTF
TRBJ1-5 many TRBV19 TRBD1 TGTGCCAGTAGTCCGCGAGGAGACAGGGTCAATCAGCCCCAGCATTTT CASSPRGDRVNQPQHF
TRBJ1-5 many TRBV6-5 . TGTGCCAGCAGTTCTAATGGCGGTACCAATCAGCCCCAGCATTTT CASSSNGGTNQPQHF
TRBJ2-7 many TRBV7-2 . TGTGCCAGCACCCCCTTTGGTACAGGGACCTACGAGCAGTACTTC CASTPFGTGTYEQYF
TRBJ2-7 many TRBV28 TRBD2 TGTGCCAGCAGTTCCAATAGCGGGGGTAGCTCCTACGAGCAGTACTTC CASSSNSGGSSYEQYF
TRBJ2-3 . TRBV11-3 . TGTGCCAGCAGCTTAGTTCGACAGGATACACAGTATTTT CASSLVRQDTQYF
TRBJ2-5 many TRBV20-1 TRBD2 TGCAGTGCTAGAGGAAGTTTTGGGCTAGCGGGAGGGGAGACCCAGTACTTC CSARGSFGLAGGETQYF
TRBJ2-7 many TRBV10-3 . TGTGCCATCAGTGGAACAGGGCGGGCTGCCTACGAGCAGTACTTC CAISGTGRAAYEQYF
TRBJ2-5 . TRBV7-2 TRBD2 TGTGCCAGCAGCTTAGCGTCTAGCGGGAGCCCTACGAGGGAGACCCAGTACTTC CASSLASSGSPTRETQYF
TRBJ2-6 many TRBV19 . TGTGCCAGTAGTAAGGGAGCAGGGTTCTCTGGGGCCAACGTCCTGACTTTC CASSKGAGFSGANVLTF
TRBJ2-5 many TRBV25-1 . TGTGCCAGCAGTTCACAGGGGACCCAGTACTTC CASSSQGTQYF
TRBJ1-2 many TRBV28 TRBD1 TGTGCCAGCAGCCCACAGGGGGCTGGAGGCTACACCTTC CASSPQGAGGYTF
TRBJ2-2 . TRBV3-1 . TGTGCCAGCAGCCCCTCCGGGACTTATCGAAACACCGGGGAGCTGTTTTTT CASSPSGTYRNTGELFF
TRBJ2-7 many TRBV27 TRBD1 TGTGCCAGCAGTCCGCGAGGAGGGACAGGGGGAGGATACGAGCAGTACTTC CASSPRGGTGGGYEQYF
TRBJ2-5 . TRBV7-8 TRBD2 TGTGCCAGCAACAAAGGACTAGCGGGAGGGCCGGAAGAGACCCAGTACTTC CASNKGLAGGPEETQYF
TRBJ2-7 . TRBV29-1 TRBD2 TGCAGCGTTCGGGCTAGCGGGTCCTACGAGCAGTACTTC CSVRASGSYEQYF
TRBJ1-2 once TRBV5-6 TRBD1 TGTGCCAGCAGCTTTCAGGGGGCCCTGAACTATGGCTACACCTTC CASSFQGALNYGYTF
TRBJ2-2 many TRBV9 . TGTGCCAGCAGCGTAGAGTACACCGGGGAGCTGTTTTTT CASSVEYTGELFF
TRBJ2-2 few TRBV19 TRBD2 TGTGCCAGTAGTACCACCCGGACTAGCGGGAGAATATCGAACACCGGGGAGCTGTTTTTT CASSTTRTSGRISNTGELFF
TRBJ2-7 few TRBV19 . TGTGCCAGTAGCCACGGACGTGGCTACGAGCAGTACTTC CASSHGRGYEQYF
TRBJ1-2 few TRBV18 . TGTGCCAGCTCACCGATCGCGGCTACTAACTATGGCTACACCTTC CASSPIAATNYGYTF
TRBJ2-2 . TRBV10-3 TRBD2 TGTGCCATCAGTCGACCGGGACTAGCGGGAGGGGTTAACACCGGGGAGCTGTTTTTT CAISRPGLAGGVNTGELFF
TRBJ1-2 many TRBV6-5 . TGTGCCAGCAGTTACCAGAGTAGGACTAACTATGGCTACACCTTC CASSYQSRTNYGYTF
TRBJ1-3 few TRBV7-8 . TGTGCCAGCAGCTTAAGTATCGGAAACACCATATATTTT CASSLSIGNTIYF
TRBJ1-5 many TRBV7-9 . TGTGCCAGCAGTTCGGGCCTTACAAATCAGCCCCAGCATTTT CASSSGLTNQPQHF
TRBJ1-2 few TRBV6-2/TRBV6-3 . TGTGCCAGCAGTTCAATTCGGCCAGGACAAAACTATGGCTACACCTTC CASSSIRPGQNYGYTF